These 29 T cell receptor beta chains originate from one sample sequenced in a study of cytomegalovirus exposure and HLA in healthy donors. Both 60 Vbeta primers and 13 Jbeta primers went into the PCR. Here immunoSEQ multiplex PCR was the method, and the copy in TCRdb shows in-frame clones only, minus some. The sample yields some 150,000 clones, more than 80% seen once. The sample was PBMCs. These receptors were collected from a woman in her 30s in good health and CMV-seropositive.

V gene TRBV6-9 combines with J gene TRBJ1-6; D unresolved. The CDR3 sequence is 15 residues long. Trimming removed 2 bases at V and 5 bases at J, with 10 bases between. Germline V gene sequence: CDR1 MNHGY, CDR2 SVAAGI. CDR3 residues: CASSYNSRDNSPLHF. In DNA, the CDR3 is TGTGCCAGCAGTTATAACAGTCGTGATAATTCACCCCTCCACTTT.

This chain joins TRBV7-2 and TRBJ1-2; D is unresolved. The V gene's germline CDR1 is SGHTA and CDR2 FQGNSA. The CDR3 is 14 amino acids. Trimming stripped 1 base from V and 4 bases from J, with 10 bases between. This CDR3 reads CASSLGSVFYGYTF. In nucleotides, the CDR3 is TGTGCCAGCAGCTTAGGTTCCGTATTCTATGGCTACACCTTC.

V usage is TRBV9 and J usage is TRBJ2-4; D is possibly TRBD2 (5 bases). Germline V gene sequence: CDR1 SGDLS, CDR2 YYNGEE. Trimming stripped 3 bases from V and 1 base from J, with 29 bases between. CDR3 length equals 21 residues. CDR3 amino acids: CASSGAPDPRAGMSAKNIQYF. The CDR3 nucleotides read TGTGCCAGCAGCGGCGCCCCCGACCCGAGGGCTGGGATGAGCGCCAAAAACATTCAGTACTTC.

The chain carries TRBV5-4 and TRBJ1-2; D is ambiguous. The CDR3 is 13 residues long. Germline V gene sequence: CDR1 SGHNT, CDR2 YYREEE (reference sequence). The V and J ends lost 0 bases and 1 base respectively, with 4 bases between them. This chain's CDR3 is CASSLGLNYGYTF. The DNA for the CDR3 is TGTGCCAGCAGCTTGGGGCTTAACTATGGCTACACCTTC.

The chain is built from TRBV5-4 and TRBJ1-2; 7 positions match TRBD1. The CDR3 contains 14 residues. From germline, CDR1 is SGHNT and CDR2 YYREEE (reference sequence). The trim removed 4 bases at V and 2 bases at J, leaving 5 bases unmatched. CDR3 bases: TGTGCCAGCAGCCAAGGACAGGTCAACTATGGCTACACCTTC. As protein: CASSQGQVNYGYTF.

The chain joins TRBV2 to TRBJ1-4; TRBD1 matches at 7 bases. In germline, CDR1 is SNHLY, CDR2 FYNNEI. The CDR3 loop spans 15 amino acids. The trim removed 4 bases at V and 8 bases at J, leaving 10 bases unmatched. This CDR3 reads CASSGLQGDAEKLFF. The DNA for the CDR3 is TGTGCCAGCAGTGGATTGCAGGGGGATGCGGAAAAACTGTTTTTT. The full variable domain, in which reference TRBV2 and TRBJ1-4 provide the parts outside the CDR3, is EPEVTQTPSHQVTQMGQEVILRCVPISNHLYFYWYRQILGQKVEFLVSFYNNEISEKSEIFDDQFSVERPDGSNFTLKIRSTKLEDSAMYFCASSGLQGDAEKLFFGSGTQLSVL.

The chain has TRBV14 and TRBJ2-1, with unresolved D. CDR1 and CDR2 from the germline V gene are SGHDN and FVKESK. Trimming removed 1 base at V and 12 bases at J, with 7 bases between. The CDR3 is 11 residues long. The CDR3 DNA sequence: TGTGCCAGCAGCCAAGGCCTAGGGCAGTTCTTC. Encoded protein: CASSQGLGQFF.

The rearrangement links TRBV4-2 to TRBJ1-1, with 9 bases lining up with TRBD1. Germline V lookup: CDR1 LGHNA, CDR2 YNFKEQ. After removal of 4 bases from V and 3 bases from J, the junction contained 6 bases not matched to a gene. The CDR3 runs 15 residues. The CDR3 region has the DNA TGTGCCAGCAGCCCTACGACAGGGGGAGACACTGAAGCTTTCTTT. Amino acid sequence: CASSPTTGGDTEAFF.

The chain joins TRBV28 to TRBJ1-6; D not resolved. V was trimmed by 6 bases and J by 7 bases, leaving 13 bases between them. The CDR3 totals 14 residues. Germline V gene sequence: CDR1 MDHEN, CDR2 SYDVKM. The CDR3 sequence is CASSSGRENSPLHF. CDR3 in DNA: TGTGCCAGCAGCTCGGGGAGGGAAAATTCACCCCTCCACTTT.

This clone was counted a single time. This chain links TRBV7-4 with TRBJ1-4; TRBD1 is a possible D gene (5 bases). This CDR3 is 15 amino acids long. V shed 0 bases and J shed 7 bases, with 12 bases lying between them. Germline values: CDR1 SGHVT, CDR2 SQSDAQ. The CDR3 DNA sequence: TGTGCCAGCAGCTTAGCGGGGGGGAGGGTTGAAAAACTGTTTTTT. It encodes CASSLAGGRVEKLFF.

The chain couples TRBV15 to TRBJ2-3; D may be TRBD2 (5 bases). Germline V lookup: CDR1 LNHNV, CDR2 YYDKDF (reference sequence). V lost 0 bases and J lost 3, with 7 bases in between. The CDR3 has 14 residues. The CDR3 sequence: CATSRDRDTDTQYF. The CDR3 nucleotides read TGTGCCACCAGCAGAGACCGGGATACAGATACGCAGTATTTT.

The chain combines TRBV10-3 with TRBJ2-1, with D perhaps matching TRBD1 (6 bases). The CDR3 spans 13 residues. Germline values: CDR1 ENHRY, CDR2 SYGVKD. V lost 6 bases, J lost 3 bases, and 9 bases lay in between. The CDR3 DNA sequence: TGTGCCATCAGGGAACAGGGCTACAATGAGCAGTTCTTC. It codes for CAIREQGYNEQFF.

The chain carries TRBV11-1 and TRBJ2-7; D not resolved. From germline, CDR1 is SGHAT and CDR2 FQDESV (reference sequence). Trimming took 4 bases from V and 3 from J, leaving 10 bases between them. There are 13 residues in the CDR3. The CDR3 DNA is TGTGCCAGCAGCTACCCTTCGAGCTACGAGCAGTACTTC. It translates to CASSYPSSYEQYF.

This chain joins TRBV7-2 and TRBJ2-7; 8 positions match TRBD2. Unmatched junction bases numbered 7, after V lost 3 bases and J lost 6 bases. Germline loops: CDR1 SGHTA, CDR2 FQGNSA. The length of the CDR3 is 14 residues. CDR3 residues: CASSFIGGASEQYF. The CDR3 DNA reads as TGTGCCAGCAGCTTCATCGGGGGGGCCAGCGAGCAGTACTTC. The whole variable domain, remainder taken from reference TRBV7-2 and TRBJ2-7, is GAGVSQSPSNKVTEKGKDVELRCDPISGHTALYWYRQSLGQGLEFLIYFQGNSAPDKSGLPSDRFSAERTGGSVSTLTIQRTQQEDSAVYLCASSFIGGASEQYFGPGTRLTVT.

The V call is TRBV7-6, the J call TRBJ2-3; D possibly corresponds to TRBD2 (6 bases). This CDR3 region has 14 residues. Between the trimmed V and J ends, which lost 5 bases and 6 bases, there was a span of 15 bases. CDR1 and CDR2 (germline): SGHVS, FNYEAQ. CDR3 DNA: TGTGCCAGCAGCGCCATCCGGGGGATGGATACGCAGTATTTT. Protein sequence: CASSAIRGMDTQYF.

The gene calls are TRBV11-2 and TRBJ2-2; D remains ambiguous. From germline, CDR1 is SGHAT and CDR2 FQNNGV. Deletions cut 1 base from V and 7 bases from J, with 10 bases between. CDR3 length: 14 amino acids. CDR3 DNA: TGTGCCAGCAGCTTAGCCTCCCGGTACGGGGAGCTGTTTTTT. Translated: CASSLASRYGELFF.

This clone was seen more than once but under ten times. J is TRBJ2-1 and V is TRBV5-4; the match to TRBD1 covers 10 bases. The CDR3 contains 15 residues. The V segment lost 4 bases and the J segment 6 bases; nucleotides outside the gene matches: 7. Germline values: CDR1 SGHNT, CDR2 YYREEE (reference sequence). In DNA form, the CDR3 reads TGTGCCAGCAGCCTTCCGGGACAGGGGAGCAATGAGCAGTTCTTC. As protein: CASSLPGQGSNEQFF.

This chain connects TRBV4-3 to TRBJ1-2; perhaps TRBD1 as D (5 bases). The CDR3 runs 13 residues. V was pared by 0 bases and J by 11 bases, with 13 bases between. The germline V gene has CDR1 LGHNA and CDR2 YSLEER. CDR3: CASSQELGLGYTF. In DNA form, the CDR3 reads TGCGCCAGCAGCCAAGAATTGGGGCTGGGGTACACCTTC.

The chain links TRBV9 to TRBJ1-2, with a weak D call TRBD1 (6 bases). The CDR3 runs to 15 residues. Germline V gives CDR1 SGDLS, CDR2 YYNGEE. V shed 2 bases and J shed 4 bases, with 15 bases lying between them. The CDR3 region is CASSVTVRGGYGYTF. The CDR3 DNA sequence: TGTGCCAGCAGCGTCACGGTGAGAGGGGGCTATGGCTACACCTTC.

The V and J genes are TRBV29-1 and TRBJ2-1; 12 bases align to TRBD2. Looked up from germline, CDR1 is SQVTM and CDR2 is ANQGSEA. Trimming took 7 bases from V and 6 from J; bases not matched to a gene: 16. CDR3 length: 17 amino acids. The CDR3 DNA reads TGCAGCGCCCCGGGGGCTAGCGGGGGGGCCCGGTCCAATGAGCAGTTCTTC. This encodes CSAPGASGGARSNEQFF.

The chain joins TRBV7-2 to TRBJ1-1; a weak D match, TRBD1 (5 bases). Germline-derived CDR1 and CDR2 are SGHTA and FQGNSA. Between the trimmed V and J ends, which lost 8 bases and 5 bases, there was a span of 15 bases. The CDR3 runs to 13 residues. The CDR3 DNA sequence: TGTGCCAGCGGGGTCCTGGAGGGGACTGAAGCTTTCTTT. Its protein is CASGVLEGTEAFF.

CDR3: CATRQQGIYNSPLHF. DNA of the CDR3: TGTGCCACCAGACAACAGGGGATCTATAATTCACCCCTCCACTTT. The chain couples TRBV15 to TRBJ1-6; 7 bases are a match to TRBD1. With 6 bases clipped from V and 3 bases from J, the junction kept 5 bases outside the gene matches. Germline values: CDR1 LNHNV, CDR2 YYDKDF (reference sequence). This CDR3 is 15 amino acids long. Looking up the rest from reference TRBV15 and TRBJ1-6 gives the full variable domain: DAMVIQNPRYQVTQFGKPVTLSCSQTLNHNVMYWYQQKSSQAPKLLFHYYDKDFNNEADTPDNFQSRRPNTSFCFLDIRSPGLGDTAMYLCATRQQGIYNSPLHFGNGTRLTVT.

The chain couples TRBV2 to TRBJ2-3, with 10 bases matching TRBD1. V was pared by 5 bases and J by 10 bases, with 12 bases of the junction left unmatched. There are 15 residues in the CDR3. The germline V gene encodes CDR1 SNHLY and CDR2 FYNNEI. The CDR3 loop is CASSLGQGDLSAQYF. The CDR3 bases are TGTGCCAGCAGTCTTGGACAGGGGGATTTGTCGGCGCAGTATTTT.

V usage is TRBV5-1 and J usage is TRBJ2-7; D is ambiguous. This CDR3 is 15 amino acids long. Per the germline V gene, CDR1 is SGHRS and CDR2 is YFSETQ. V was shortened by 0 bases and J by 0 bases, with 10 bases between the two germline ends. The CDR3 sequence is CASSLAPGVSYEQYF. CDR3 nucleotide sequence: TGCGCCAGCAGCTTGGCTCCCGGTGTCTCCTACGAGCAGTACTTC.

CDR3 nucleotides: TGCAGCGTAGGACAGGTCACAGATACGCAGTATTTT. Its translation: CSVGQVTDTQYF. J is TRBJ2-3 and V is TRBV29-1; 7 nucleotides agree with TRBD1. Germline V gives CDR1 SQVTM, CDR2 ANQGSEA. The CDR3 extends over 12 amino acids. The junction had 2 bases not matched to a gene; V was cut back by 6 bases and J by 2 bases.

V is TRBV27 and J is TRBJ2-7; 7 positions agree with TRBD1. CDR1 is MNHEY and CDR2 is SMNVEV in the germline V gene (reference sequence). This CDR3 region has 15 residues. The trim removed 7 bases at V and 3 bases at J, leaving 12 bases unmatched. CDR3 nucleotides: TGTGCCAGCACCACTCGACAGGGACCTAACTACGAGCAGTACTTC. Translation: CASTTRQGPNYEQYF.

As DNA, the CDR3 is TGTGCCAGCAGCCCCGGGACAGGGACAGATACGCAGTATTTT. Translating gives CASSPGTGTDTQYF. This chain uses TRBV11-3 with TRBJ2-3; 9 nucleotides line up with TRBD1. The germline V gene encodes CDR1 SGHNT and CDR2 YENEEA. V lost 5 bases to trimming and J lost 3 bases; unmatched junction nucleotides: 3. The CDR3 covers 14 residues.

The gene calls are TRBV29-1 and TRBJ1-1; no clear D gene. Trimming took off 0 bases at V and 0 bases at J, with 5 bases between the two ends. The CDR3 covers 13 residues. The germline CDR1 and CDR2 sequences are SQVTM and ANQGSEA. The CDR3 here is CSVEDRLNTEAFF. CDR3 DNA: TGCAGCGTTGAAGACAGGTTGAACACTGAAGCTTTCTTT. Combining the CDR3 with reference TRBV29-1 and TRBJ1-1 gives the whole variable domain SAVISQKPSRDICQRGTSLTIQCQVDSQVTMMFWYRQQPGQSLTLIATANQGSEATYESGFVIDKFPISRPNLTFSTLTVSNMSPEDSSIYLCSVEDRLNTEAFFGQGTRLTVV.

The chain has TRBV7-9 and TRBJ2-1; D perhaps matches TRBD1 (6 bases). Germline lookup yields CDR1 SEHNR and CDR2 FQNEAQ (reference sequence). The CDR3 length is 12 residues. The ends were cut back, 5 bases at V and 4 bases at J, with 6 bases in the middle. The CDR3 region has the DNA TGTGCCAGCAGCAGGGGGTACAATGAGCAGTTCTTC. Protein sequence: CASSRGYNEQFF.